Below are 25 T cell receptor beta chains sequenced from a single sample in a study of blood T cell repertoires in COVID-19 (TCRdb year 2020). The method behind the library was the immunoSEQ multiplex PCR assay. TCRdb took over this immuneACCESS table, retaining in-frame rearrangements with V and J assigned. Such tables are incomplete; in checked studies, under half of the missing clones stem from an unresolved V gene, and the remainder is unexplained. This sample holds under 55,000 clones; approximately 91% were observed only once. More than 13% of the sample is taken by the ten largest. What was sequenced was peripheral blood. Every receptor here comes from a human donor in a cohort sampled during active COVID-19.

The CDR3 protein is CASSPHSGGSYNEQFF. CDR3 DNA sequence: TGTGCCAGCAGCCCACATTCGGGGGGCTCCTACAATGAGCAGTTCTTC. The chain uses TRBV9 and TRBJ2-1; 7 nucleotides agree with TRBD2. The J segment lost 0 bases and the V segment lost 4 bases, leaving 7 bases of the junction unmatched. From germline, CDR1 is SGDLS and CDR2 YYNGEE. The CDR3 loop spans 16 amino acids.

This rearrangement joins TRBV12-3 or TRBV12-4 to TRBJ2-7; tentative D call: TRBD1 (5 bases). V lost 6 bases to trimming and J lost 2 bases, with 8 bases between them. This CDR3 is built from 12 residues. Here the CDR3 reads CASRARAYEQYF. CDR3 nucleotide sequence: TGTGCCAGCAGGGCCAGGGCCTACGAGCAGTACTTC.

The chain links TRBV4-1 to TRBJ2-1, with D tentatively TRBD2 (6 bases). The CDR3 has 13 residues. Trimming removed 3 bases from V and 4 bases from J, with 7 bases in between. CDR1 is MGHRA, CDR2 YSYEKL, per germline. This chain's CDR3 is CASSQRGYNEQFF. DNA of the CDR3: TGCGCCAGCAGCCAGCGGGGTTACAATGAGCAGTTCTTC.

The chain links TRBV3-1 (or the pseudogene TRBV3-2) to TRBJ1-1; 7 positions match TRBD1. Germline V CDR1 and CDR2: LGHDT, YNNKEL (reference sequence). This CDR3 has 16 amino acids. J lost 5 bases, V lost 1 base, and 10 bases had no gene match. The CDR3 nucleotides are TGTGCCAGCAGCCAAGGGCAGGGGCCAGGGGGGACTGAAGCTTTCTTT. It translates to CASSQGQGPGGTEAFF.

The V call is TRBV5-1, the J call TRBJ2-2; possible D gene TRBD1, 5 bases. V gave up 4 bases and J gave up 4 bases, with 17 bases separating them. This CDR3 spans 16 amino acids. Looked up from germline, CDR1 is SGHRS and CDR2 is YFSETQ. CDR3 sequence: CASSTTVGSSTGELFF. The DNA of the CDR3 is TGCGCCAGCAGCACGACAGTCGGGTCGAGCACCGGGGAGCTGTTTTTT.

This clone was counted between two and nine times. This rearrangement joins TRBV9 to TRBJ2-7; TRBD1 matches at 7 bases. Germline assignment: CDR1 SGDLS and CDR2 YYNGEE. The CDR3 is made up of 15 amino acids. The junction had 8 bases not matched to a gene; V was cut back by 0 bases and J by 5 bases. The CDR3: CASSVAGTVMNEQYF. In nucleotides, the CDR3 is TGTGCCAGCAGCGTAGCCGGGACAGTCATGAACGAGCAGTACTTC.

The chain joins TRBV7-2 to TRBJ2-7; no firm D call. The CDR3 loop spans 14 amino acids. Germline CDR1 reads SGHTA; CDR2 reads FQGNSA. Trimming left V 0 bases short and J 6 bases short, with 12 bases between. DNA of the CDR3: TGTGCCAGCAGCTTAGCTGTCTCCCGCGCCGAGCAGTACTTC. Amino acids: CASSLAVSRAEQYF.

The CDR3 DNA reads as TGTGCCAGCAGCAACGACAAAATCTATGGCTACACCTTC. The encoded protein is CASSNDKIYGYTF. The gene calls are TRBV5-4 and TRBJ1-2; D gene ambiguous. This CDR3 comprises 13 residues. Trimming cost V 4 bases and J 4 bases, with 11 bases left between them. In germline, CDR1 is SGHNT, CDR2 YYREEE (reference sequence).

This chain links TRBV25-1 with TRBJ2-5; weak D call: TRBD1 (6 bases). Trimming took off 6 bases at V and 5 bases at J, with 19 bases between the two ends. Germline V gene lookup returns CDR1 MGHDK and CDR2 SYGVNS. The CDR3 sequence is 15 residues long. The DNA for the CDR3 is TGTGCCAGCAGAGCCACGGGACACCCTGAGGAGACCCAGTACTTC. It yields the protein CASRATGHPEETQYF.

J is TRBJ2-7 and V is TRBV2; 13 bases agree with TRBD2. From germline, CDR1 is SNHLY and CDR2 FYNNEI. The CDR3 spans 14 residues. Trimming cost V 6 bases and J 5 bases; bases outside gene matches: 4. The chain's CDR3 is CASRTSGGSHEQYF. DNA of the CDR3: TGTGCCAGCAGGACTAGCGGGGGGTCCCACGAGCAGTACTTC.

The CDR3 loop reads CASSQVHYPRETQYF. The CDR3 DNA follows: TGTGCCAGCAGCCAAGTCCACTACCCCCGGGAGACCCAGTACTTC. This chain links TRBV3-1 (or the pseudogene TRBV3-2) with TRBJ2-5; no definite D call. The ends were cut back, 1 base at V and 5 bases at J, with 14 bases in the middle. The CDR3 runs to 15 residues. Per the germline V gene, CDR1 is LGHDT and CDR2 is YNNKEL (reference sequence).

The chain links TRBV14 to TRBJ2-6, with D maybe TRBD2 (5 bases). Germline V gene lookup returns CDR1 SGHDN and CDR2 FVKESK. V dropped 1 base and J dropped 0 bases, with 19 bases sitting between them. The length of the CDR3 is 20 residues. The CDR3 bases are TGTGCCAGCAGCCAAGCCCCCTATGGACTGCCCTACTCTGGGGCCAACGTCCTGACTTTC. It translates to CASSQAPYGLPYSGANVLTF.

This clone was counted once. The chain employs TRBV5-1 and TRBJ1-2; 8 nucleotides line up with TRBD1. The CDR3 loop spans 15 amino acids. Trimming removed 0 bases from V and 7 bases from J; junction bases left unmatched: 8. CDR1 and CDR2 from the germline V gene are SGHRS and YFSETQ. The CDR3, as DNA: TGCGCCAGCAGCTTGGCTCAGGGGGCGTTCGGTGGCTACACCTTC. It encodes CASSLAQGAFGGYTF.

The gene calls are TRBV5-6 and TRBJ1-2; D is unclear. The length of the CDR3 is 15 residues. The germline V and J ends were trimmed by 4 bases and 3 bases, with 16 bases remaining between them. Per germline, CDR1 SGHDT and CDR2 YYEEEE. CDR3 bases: TGTGCCAGCAGCCCCCCCCCGGTGAGGGACTATGGCTACACCTTC. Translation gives CASSPPPVRDYGYTF.

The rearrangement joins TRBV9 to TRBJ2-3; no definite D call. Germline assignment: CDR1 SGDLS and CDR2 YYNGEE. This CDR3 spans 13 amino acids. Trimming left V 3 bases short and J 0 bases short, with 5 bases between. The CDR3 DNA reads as TGTGCCAGCAGCGCCTCTAGCACAGATACGCAGTATTTT. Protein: CASSASSTDTQYF.

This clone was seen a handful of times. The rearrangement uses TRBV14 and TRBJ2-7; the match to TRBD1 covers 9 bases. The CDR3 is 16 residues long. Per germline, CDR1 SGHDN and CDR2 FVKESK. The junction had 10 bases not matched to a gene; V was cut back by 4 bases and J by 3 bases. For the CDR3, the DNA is TGTGCCAGCAGCCTCTTCACAGGGGGCCCCCTCTACGAGCAGTACTTC. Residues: CASSLFTGGPLYEQYF.

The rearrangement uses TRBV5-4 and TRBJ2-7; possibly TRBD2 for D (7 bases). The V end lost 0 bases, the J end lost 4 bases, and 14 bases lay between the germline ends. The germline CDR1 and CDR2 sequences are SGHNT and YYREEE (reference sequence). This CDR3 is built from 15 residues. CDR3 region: CASSLARGAGYEQYF. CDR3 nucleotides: TGTGCCAGCAGCTTGGCCCGGGGGGCGGGATACGAGCAGTACTTC.

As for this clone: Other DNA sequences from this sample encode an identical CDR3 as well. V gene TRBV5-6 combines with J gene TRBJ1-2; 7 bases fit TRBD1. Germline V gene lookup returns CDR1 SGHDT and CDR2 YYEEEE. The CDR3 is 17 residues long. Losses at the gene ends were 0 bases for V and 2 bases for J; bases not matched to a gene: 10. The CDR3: CASSLVGQPVLNYGYTF. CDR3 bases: TGTGCCAGCAGCTTGGTGGGACAGCCAGTCTTAAACTATGGCTACACCTTC.

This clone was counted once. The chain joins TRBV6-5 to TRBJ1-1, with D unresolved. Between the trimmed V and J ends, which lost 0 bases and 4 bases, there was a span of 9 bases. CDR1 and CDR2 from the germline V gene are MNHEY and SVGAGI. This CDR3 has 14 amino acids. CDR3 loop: CASSYSAVGTEAFF. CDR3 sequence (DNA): TGTGCCAGCAGTTACTCGGCGGTGGGCACTGAAGCTTTCTTT.

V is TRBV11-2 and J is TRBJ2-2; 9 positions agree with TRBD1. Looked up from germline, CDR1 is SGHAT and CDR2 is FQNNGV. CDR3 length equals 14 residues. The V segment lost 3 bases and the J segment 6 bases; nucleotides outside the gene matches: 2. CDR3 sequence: CASSLGQGAGELFF. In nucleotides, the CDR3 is TGTGCCAGCAGCTTGGGACAGGGAGCCGGGGAGCTGTTTTTT.

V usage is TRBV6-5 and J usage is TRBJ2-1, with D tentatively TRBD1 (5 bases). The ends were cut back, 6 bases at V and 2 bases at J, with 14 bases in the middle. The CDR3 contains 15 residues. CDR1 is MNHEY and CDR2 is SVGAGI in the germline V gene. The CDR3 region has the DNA TGTGCCAGCAGGATAACAGGTCGGGCCTACAATGAGCAGTTCTTC. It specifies CASRITGRAYNEQFF.

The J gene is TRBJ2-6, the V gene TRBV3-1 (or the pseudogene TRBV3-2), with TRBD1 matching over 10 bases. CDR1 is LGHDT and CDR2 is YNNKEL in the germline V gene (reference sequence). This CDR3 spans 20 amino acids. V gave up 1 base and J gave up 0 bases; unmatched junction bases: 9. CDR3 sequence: CASSQAPPGQGFSGANVLTF. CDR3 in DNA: TGTGCCAGCAGCCAAGCCCCTCCGGGACAGGGGTTCTCTGGGGCCAACGTCCTGACTTTC.

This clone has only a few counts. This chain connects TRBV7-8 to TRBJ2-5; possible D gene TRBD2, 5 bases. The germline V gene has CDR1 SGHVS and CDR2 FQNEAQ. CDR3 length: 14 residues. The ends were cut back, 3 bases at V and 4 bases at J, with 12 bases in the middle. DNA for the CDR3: TGTGCCAGCAGCTTCAACGGAGGAAGAGAGACCCAGTACTTC. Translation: CASSFNGGRETQYF.

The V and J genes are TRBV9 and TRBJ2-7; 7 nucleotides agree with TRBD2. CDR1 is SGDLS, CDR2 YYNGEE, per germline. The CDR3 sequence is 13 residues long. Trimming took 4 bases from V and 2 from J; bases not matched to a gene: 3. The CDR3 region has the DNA TGTGCCAGCAGCATGGGGGGGGCCTACGAGCAGTACTTC. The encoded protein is CASSMGGAYEQYF.

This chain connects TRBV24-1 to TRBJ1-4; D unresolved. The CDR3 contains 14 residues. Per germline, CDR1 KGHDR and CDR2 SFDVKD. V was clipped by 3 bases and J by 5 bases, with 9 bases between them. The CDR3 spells CATSDGRENEKLFF. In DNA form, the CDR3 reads TGTGCCACCAGTGATGGTAGGGAGAATGAAAAACTGTTTTTT.